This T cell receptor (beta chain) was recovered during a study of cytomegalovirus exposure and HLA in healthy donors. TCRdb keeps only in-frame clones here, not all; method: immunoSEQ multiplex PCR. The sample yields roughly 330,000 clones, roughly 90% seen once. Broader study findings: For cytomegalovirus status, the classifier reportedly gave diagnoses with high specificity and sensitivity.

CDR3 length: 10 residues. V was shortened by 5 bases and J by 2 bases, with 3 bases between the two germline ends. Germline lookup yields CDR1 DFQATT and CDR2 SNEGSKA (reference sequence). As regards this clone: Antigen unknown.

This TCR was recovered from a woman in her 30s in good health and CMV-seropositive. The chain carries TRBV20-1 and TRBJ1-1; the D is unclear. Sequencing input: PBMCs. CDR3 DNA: TGCAGTGCTGGAAACACTGAAGCTTTCTTT. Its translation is CSAGNTEAFF.